This T cell receptor beta chain stems from a study of cytomegalovirus exposure and HLA in healthy donors. Unmatched junction bases numbered 6, after V lost 4 bases and J lost 6 bases. The germline gives CDR1 SGHTA, CDR2 FQGTGA. The CDR3 is made up of 15 amino acids. The PCR used 60 Vbeta and 13 Jbeta primers. TCRdb's copy holds only in-frame clones and misses some; the assay was immunoSEQ multiplex PCR. The sample has fewer than 200,000 clones, about 86% seen once. J is TRBJ2-1 and V is TRBV7-3; 10 nucleotides line up with TRBD2. This TCR derives from a woman aged 25 to 39 in good health and CMV-seronegative. The specimen sequenced was PBMCs. The CDR3: CASSSLLAGLNEQFF. DNA of the CDR3: TGTGCCAGCAGCTCACTACTAGCGGGACTCAATGAGCAGTTCTTC.